This T cell receptor beta chain is drawn from a study of tumor-infiltrating lymphocytes in primary liver carcinoma. Extraction of RNA together with DNA used roughly 20-32 mg of unsorted bulk tissue. Details on this clonotype: As the CDR3 is not closed by the conserved phenylalanine or tryptophan, this likely results from a read error.

With 5 bases removed from V and 7 bases from J, the gap between germline ends came to 12 bases. This CDR3 comprises 13 residues. Germline CDR1 is SEHNR and CDR2 is FQNEAQ (reference sequence). Starting material of about 480 ng total RNA yielded TCR beta cDNA via a constant-region primer. Three nested multiplex PCR rounds of slightly modified ARM-PCR generated TCR beta libraries. The two initial PCR rounds, nine to eleven cycles each, used TRBV1-TRBV30 forward and C-beta reverse primers. TCRdb re-derived calls from the multiplex PCR reads in MiXCR, one entry per CDR3 protein. Of roughly 80,000 distinct CDR3 sequences in the sample, approximately 77% were seen once.

This TCR came from a man aged 35 to 55 with primary liver carcinoma and hepatitis B virus infection. The sequenced sample was liver tumor tissue from sampling region 1. Subset described: tumor region T1, superior pole. The chain is built from TRBV7-9 and TRBJ1-5; D is unclear. CDR3 coding DNA: TGTGCCAGCAGCAACACGGGGATCCAGCCCCAGCATCTT. This codes for CASSNTGIQPQHL.